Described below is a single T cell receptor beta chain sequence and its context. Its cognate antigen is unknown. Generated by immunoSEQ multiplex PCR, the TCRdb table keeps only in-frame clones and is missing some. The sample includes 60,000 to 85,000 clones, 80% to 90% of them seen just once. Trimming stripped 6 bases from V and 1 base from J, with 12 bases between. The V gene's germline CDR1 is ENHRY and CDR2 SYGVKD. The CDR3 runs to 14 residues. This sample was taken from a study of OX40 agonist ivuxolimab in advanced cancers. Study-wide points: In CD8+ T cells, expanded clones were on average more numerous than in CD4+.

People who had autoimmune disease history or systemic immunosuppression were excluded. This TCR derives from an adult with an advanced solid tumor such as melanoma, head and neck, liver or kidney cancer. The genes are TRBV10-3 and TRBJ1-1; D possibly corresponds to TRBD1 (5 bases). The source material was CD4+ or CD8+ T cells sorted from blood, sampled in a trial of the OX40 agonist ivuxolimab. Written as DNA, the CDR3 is TGTGCCATCAGCCTAGGACAAAAGAACACTGAAGCTTTCTTT. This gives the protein CAISLGQKNTEAFF.